The 26 T cell receptor beta chains below all came from one sample that was sequenced in a study of Graves' ophthalmopathy and Graves' hyperthyroidism. Beta-chain TCR CDR3 regions were amplified from RNA transcripts. The first round was an RT-PCR with HTBI primers, and the second round was a multiplex PCR. TCRdb re-derived calls from the multiplex PCR reads in MiXCR, one entry per CDR3 protein. The sample records roughly 400,000 distinct CDR3 sequences, approximately 15% being singletons. The material sequenced was peripheral blood. Receptor source: a woman between 18 and 30 years old with stable Graves' hyperthyroidism.

Many counts were recorded for this clonotype. The rearrangement joins TRBV11-2 to TRBJ2-5; D is uncertain. V shed 5 bases and J shed 5 bases, with 15 bases lying between them. Germline values: CDR1 SGHAT, CDR2 FQNNGV. This CDR3 contains 14 residues. As DNA, the CDR3 is TGTGCCAGCAGCCCTTTAGGACGTTCGGAGACCCAGTACTTC. It is translated as CASSPLGRSETQYF.

The chain couples TRBV7-3 to TRBJ1-5, with 7 positions matching TRBD1. This CDR3 has 18 residues. The trim removed 6 bases at V and 3 bases at J, leaving 17 bases unmatched. Germline CDR1 and CDR2: SGHTA and FQGTGA. This chain's CDR3 is CASSLGTYRDRANQPQHF. CDR3 DNA sequence: TGTGCCAGCAGTCTTGGAACTTACCGGGACAGAGCCAATCAGCCCCAGCATTTT.

As concerns this clonotype: A much larger clone lies a single base off, so this may be a read error. This chain links TRBV7-2 with TRBJ1-6; no definite D call. V lost 5 bases, J lost 4 bases, and 12 bases lay in between. The CDR3 covers 15 residues. Per the germline V gene, CDR1 is SGHTA and CDR2 is FQGNSA. This CDR3 reads CASSPRLVYNSPLHF. In DNA, the CDR3 is TGTGCCAGCAGCCCCCGCCTGGTGTATAATTCACCCCTCCACTTT.

The chain has TRBV6-5 and TRBJ2-3; D is perhaps TRBD2 (6 bases). CDR1 is MNHEY, CDR2 SVGAGI, per germline. The CDR3 contains 15 residues. Trimming left V 2 bases short and J 0 bases short, with 9 bases between. The CDR3 DNA reads TGTGCCAGCAGTTACCCGCGGGGAAGCACAGATACGCAGTATTTT. Encoded protein: CASSYPRGSTDTQYF.

This clonotype was counted ten times or more. The V and J genes are TRBV19 and TRBJ2-2; the D call may be TRBD1 or TRBD2 (5 bases each). The V and J ends lost 2 bases and 3 bases respectively, with 13 bases between them. Germline V gene sequence: CDR1 LNHDA, CDR2 SQIVND (reference sequence). The length of the CDR3 is 16 residues. CDR3 sequence reads: CASSIMGVGYTGELFF. In nucleotides, the CDR3 is TGTGCCAGTAGTATAATGGGGGTAGGGTACACCGGGGAGCTGTTTTTT. The variable domain in full, with the rest retrieved from reference TRBV19 and TRBJ2-2, is DGGITQSPKYLFRKEGQNVTLSCEQNLNHDAMYWYRQDPGQGLRLIYYSQIVNDFQKGDIAEGYSVSREKKESFPLTVTSAQKNPTAFYLCASSIMGVGYTGELFFGEGSRLTVL.

In its sample, this clonotype was seen many times. The chain couples TRBV10-3 to TRBJ1-2; TRBD1 matches 7 bases. Looked up from germline, CDR1 is ENHRY and CDR2 is SYGVKD. The V gene end was trimmed by 4 bases and the J gene end by 8 bases; junction bases not matched to a gene: 10. This CDR3 is built from 14 residues. In nucleotides, the CDR3 is TGTGCCATCAGTGTCGACAGGGTATCTCCCGGCTACACCTTC. Translating gives CAISVDRVSPGYTF.

This clonotype was counted many times. The chain combines TRBV6-1 with TRBJ2-5; D assignment may be TRBD1 or TRBD2 (5 bases each). CDR3 length: 17 amino acids. Deletions cut 2 bases from V and 5 bases from J, with 21 bases between. CDR1 and CDR2 (germline): MNHNS, SASEGT. The CDR3 is CASSEYYTRGLGETQYF. CDR3 coding DNA: TGTGCCAGCAGTGAATATTACACGAGGGGTTTGGGGGAGACCCAGTACTTC.

This clonotype was seen ten or more times. The chain employs TRBV7-2 and TRBJ2-4; TRBD1 aligns across 8 bases. Looked up from germline, CDR1 is SGHTA and CDR2 is FQGNSA. This CDR3 contains 13 residues. Unmatched junction bases numbered 11, after V lost 11 bases and J lost 8 bases. CDR3 amino acids: CAFSQDRDYIQYF. The DNA of the CDR3 is TGTGCCTTCTCCCAGGACAGGGACTACATTCAGTACTTC.

This clonotype was recorded once. A read error may be the cause here, since a much bigger clone is one base away. Lacking the conserved final phenylalanine or tryptophan, this CDR3 likely reflects a read error. The chain couples TRBV11-1 to TRBJ1-2; tentative D call: TRBD1 (5 bases). Germline V gene data show CDR1 as SGHAT and CDR2 as FQDESV (reference sequence). The ends were cut back, 4 bases at V and 8 bases at J, with 23 bases in the middle. CDR3 length equals 16 residues. CDR3 nucleotides: TGTGCCAGCAGCTCGGAATACAGGCCGGGGTCGGTGGGCTACACCGTC. This codes for CASSSEYRPGSVGYTV.

This clonotype was counted ten times or more. The DNA of the CDR3 is TGTGCCAGCAGCGGACAGGGACGCCCGGGAAACACCATATATTTT. It specifies CASSGQGRPGNTIYF. The rearrangement links TRBV6-1 to TRBJ1-3; 8 bases align to TRBD1. The CDR3 is made up of 15 amino acids. V lost 6 bases to trimming and J lost 4 bases; unmatched junction nucleotides: 8. Looked up from germline, CDR1 is MNHNS and CDR2 is SASEGT.

This clonotype was picked up many times. This sequence joins TRBV11-3 and TRBJ2-4; 9 bases are shared with TRBD1. The length of the CDR3 is 14 residues. Germline V lookup: CDR1 SGHNT, CDR2 YENEEA. With V trimmed by 5 bases and J by 3 bases, 2 bases remained unmatched. The CDR3 loop reads CASSLGQGKNIQYF. CDR3 coding DNA: TGTGCCAGCAGCCTGGGACAGGGCAAAAACATTCAGTACTTC. The full variable domain, its missing parts supplied by reference TRBV11-3 and TRBJ2-4, is EAGVVQSPRYKIIEKKQPVAFWCNPISGHNTLYWYLQNLGQGPELLIRYENEEAVDDSQLPKDRFSAERLKGVDSTLKIQPAELGDSAVYLCASSLGQGKNIQYFGAGTRLSVL.

This clonotype has ten or more counts. J is TRBJ1-3 and V is TRBV11-2; tentative D call: TRBD1 (5 bases). Germline CDR1 SGHAT, CDR2 FQNNGV. The CDR3 totals 15 residues. V lost 6 bases to trimming and J lost 3 bases, with 15 bases between them. Here the CDR3 reads CASRTGASVGNTIYF. The DNA for the CDR3 is TGTGCCAGCAGAACAGGCGCGTCTGTTGGAAACACCATATATTTT. The variable domain in full, completed from reference TRBV11-2 and TRBJ1-3, reads EAGVAQSPRYKIIEKRQSVAFWCNPISGHATLYWYQQILGQGPKLLIQFQNNGVVDDSQLPKDRFSAERLKGVDSTLKIQPAKLEDSAVYLCASRTGASVGNTIYFGEGSWLTVV.

This clonotype turned up a few times. This rearrangement joins TRBV14 to TRBJ2-2, with D possibly TRBD2 on 5 matching bases. The CDR3 covers 15 residues. Trimming removed 0 bases at V and 5 bases at J, with 10 bases between. The germline V gene encodes CDR1 SGHDN and CDR2 FVKESK. The CDR3 DNA reads as TGTGCCAGCAGCCAAGATCTCAGAGGGACCGGGGAGCTGTTTTTT. Translated: CASSQDLRGTGELFF.

This clonotype was detected many times. The chain is built from TRBV18 and TRBJ1-1; 7 bases are shared with TRBD1. V lost 3 bases, J lost 5 bases, and 6 bases stayed unmatched. From germline, CDR1 is KGHSH and CDR2 LQKENI. This CDR3 contains 14 residues. The CDR3 nucleotides are TGTGCCAGCTCACCGGGGAGGGGGCTAACTGAAGCTTTCTTT. It codes for CASSPGRGLTEAFF.

On this clonotype itself: This may stem from a read error, because a much larger clone lies one nucleotide away. The V gene is TRBV12-3 or TRBV12-4, the J gene TRBJ2-5, with 9 bases fitting TRBD1. This CDR3 comprises 13 residues. CDR3 amino acids: CASRWTGEETKYF. CDR3 DNA: TGTGCCAGCAGGTGGACAGGGGAAGAGACCAAGTACTTC.

The CDR3 DNA follows: TGTGCCAGCAGTTTAAGGCCCACCGAGCAGTACTTC. This codes for CASSLRPTEQYF. The chain couples TRBV12-3 or TRBV12-4 to TRBJ2-7; no firm D call. The CDR3 covers 12 residues. The V end was cut by 2 bases, the J end by 6 bases, with 8 bases between.

The table lists this clonotype with many counts. The V call is TRBV5-1, the J call TRBJ2-2; the match to TRBD2 covers 7 bases. Looked up from germline, CDR1 is SGHRS and CDR2 is YFSETQ. V was clipped by 5 bases and J by 1 base; unmatched bases: 17. The CDR3 loop spans 19 amino acids. Here the CDR3 reads CASRVGRLTGGLNTGELFF. CDR3 coding DNA: TGCGCCAGCAGAGTTGGCCGGCTAACGGGGGGATTGAACACCGGGGAGCTGTTTTTT. The variable domain in full, with the rest retrieved from reference TRBV5-1 and TRBJ2-2, is KAGVTQTPRYLIKTRGQQVTLSCSPISGHRSVSWYQQTPGQGLQFLFEYFSETQRNKGNFPGRFSGRQFSNSRSEMNVSTLELGDSALYLCASRVGRLTGGLNTGELFFGEGSRLTVL.

This clonotype was detected many times. This chain joins TRBV6-1 and TRBJ1-2; D not resolved. V was clipped by 6 bases and J by 2 bases, with 10 bases between them. The CDR3 contains 13 residues. CDR1 MNHNS and CDR2 SASEGT come from the germline V gene. The CDR3 nucleotides read TGTGCCAGCAGCCCTCTTGGGAACTATGGCTACACCTTC. Amino acid sequence: CASSPLGNYGYTF.

The sample holds many counts of this clonotype. This rearrangement joins TRBV4-1 to TRBJ2-5; 8 nucleotides agree with TRBD2. V dropped 5 bases and J dropped 5; count of bases not matched to a gene: 16. Germline-derived CDR1 and CDR2 are MGHRA and YSYEKL. The CDR3 is made up of 17 amino acids. The DNA of the CDR3 is TGCGCCAGCAGCGCGGTGGGACGGGGGGGCTTGTGGGAGACCCAGTACTTC. As protein: CASSAVGRGGLWETQYF.

This chain uses TRBV4-2 with TRBJ1-5, with D unresolved. The germline gives CDR1 LGHNA, CDR2 YNFKEQ. The CDR3 loop spans 13 amino acids. The V gene lost 1 base and the J gene lost 7 bases, with 8 bases spanning the gap. The CDR3: CASSQGVAQPQHF. CDR3 sequence (DNA): TGTGCCAGCAGCCAAGGAGTGGCACAGCCCCAGCATTTT.

This clonotype was recorded many times. The rearrangement uses TRBV11-2 and TRBJ1-5; D unclear. The length of the CDR3 is 16 residues. The germline gives CDR1 SGHAT, CDR2 FQNNGV. V was pared by 5 bases and J by 4 bases, with 18 bases between. The CDR3 here is CASSTPLWGSNQPQHF. CDR3 nucleotides: TGTGCCAGCAGCACACCGTTGTGGGGTTCGAATCAGCCCCAGCATTTT. The whole variable domain, filled in from reference TRBV11-2 and TRBJ1-5, reads EAGVAQSPRYKIIEKRQSVAFWCNPISGHATLYWYQQILGQGPKLLIQFQNNGVVDDSQLPKDRFSAERLKGVDSTLKIQPAKLEDSAVYLCASSTPLWGSNQPQHFGDGTRLSIL.

This clonotype was found many times. The gene calls are TRBV19 and TRBJ1-2, with a tentative D call TRBD1 (6 bases). This CDR3 has 13 amino acids. Germline V gene lookup returns CDR1 LNHDA and CDR2 SQIVND (reference sequence). V was trimmed by 5 bases and J by 4 bases, leaving 11 bases between them. The CDR3 bases are TGTGCCAGTAGTGTGGACAGATTCTATGGCTACACCTTC. It translates to CASSVDRFYGYTF.

This clonotype was found a few times. V and J are TRBV12-5 and TRBJ2-5; 7 nucleotides agree with TRBD1. CDR3 length: 13 residues. Germline V CDR1 and CDR2: LGHNT, FRNRAP. Trimming at V came to 6 bases and at J to 5 bases, leaving 6 bases not matched to a gene. The CDR3 sequence: CASGHRGTETQYF. CDR3 coding DNA: TGTGCTAGTGGCCACAGGGGAACGGAGACCCAGTACTTC.

This clonotype was seen many times. V is TRBV3-1 and J is TRBJ1-2; D gene unclear. This CDR3 spans 15 amino acids. V gave up 4 bases and J gave up 0 bases, with 12 bases separating them. Looked up from germline, CDR1 is LGHDT and CDR2 is YNNKEL (reference sequence). CDR3 in amino acids: CASSPPPKANYGYTF. DNA for the CDR3: TGTGCCAGCAGCCCACCCCCCAAAGCTAACTATGGCTACACCTTC.

This clonotype was detected a few times. V and J are TRBV19 and TRBJ2-2, with D maybe TRBD1 (6 bases). The CDR3 contains 14 residues. V lost 6 bases and J lost 4, with 12 bases in between. Germline loops: CDR1 LNHDA, CDR2 SQIVND (reference sequence). CDR3 loop: CASSRLGATGELFF. The CDR3 bases are TGTGCCAGTAGCCGTCTGGGGGCCACCGGGGAGCTGTTTTTT.

This clonotype was detected ten times or more. CDR3 DNA sequence: TGTGCCAGCAGTGGGTGGACAGGGAGGGAGACCCAGTACTTC. It specifies CASSGWTGRETQYF. The chain joins TRBV6-1 to TRBJ2-5; TRBD1 matches 8 bases. J was trimmed by 5 bases and V by 4 bases; bases with no gene match: 6. The CDR3 has 14 amino acids. CDR1 and CDR2 (germline): MNHNS, SASEGT.